The 28 T cell receptor beta chains listed next were all sequenced from one sample in a study of spatial heterogeneity in lung cancer. Time point in this sample: sample taken at primary tumor resection. Extraction of whole RNA from tumor, nontumor lung or frozen PBMC preceded unsorted sequencing. Via MiXCR, TCRdb re-called the 5' RACE reads, giving one row per CDR3 protein. Of just over 25,000 distinct CDR3 sequences in the sample, over 10% were seen once. The source material was PBMCs, sampled at surgery. All receptors come from a female donor with early-stage non-small cell lung cancer.

This clonotype was observed at least ten times. V gene TRBV28 combines with J gene TRBJ2-3; 12 nucleotides line up with TRBD1. CDR1 MDHEN and CDR2 SYDVKM come from the germline V gene. Trimming took 6 bases from V and 5 from J; bases not matched to a gene: 6. CDR3 length equals 15 residues. CDR3 bases: TGTGCCAGCAGATACGGGACAGGGGGCATAGATACGCAGTATTTT. Amino acids: CASRYGTGGIDTQYF. Full variable domain (rest looked up from reference TRBV28 and TRBJ2-3): DVKVTQSSRYLVKRTGEKVFLECVQDMDHENMFWYRQDPGLGLRLIYFSYDVKMKEKGDIPEGYSVSREKKERFSLILESASTNQTSMYLCASRYGTGGIDTQYFGPGTRLTVL.

At least ten counts were recorded for this clonotype. The rearrangement joins TRBV5-6 to TRBJ2-1; 13 bases fit TRBD2. The V gene's germline CDR1 is SGHDT and CDR2 YYEEEE. V dropped 4 bases and J dropped 9; count of bases not matched to a gene: 7. There are 15 residues in the CDR3. DNA for the CDR3: TGTGCCAGCAGCACGACTAGCGGGAGGCCGGGTGAGCAGTTCTTC. It translates to CASSTTSGRPGEQFF. The whole variable domain, remainder taken from reference TRBV5-6 and TRBJ2-1, is DAGVTQSPTHLIKTRGQQVTLRCSPKSGHDTVSWYQQALGQGPQFIFQYYEEEERQRGNFPDRFSGHQFPNYSSELNVNALLLGDSALYLCASSTTSGRPGEQFFGPGTRLTVL.

With respect to this clonotype: Since a much larger clone is just one base distant, this may be a read error. The CDR3 protein is CASMPGLEKSGELFF. CDR3 bases: TGTGCCAGCATGCCGGGACTAGAGAAATCCGGGGAGCTGTTTTTT. The chain carries TRBV7-9 and TRBJ2-2, with TRBD2 matching 8 bases. Germline trimming cut 7 bases from V and 6 bases from J; bases unmatched to any gene: 10. CDR1 and CDR2 (germline): SEHNR, FQNEAQ (reference sequence). CDR3 length: 15 amino acids.

This clonotype was seen repeatedly, ten times or more. This chain joins TRBV14 and TRBJ2-7; D unclear. Deletions cut 0 bases from V and 4 bases from J, with 7 bases between. The CDR3 has 13 amino acids. Germline V lookup: CDR1 SGHDN, CDR2 FVKESK. Written as DNA, the CDR3 is TGTGCCAGCAGCCAAGAATGGCGGTACGAGCAGTACTTC. It codes for CASSQEWRYEQYF.

This clonotype has a handful of counts. This sequence joins TRBV20-1 and TRBJ2-7; D uncertain. The CDR3 is 14 residues long. The germline V gene encodes CDR1 DFQATT and CDR2 SNEGSKA (reference sequence). Trimming cost V 3 bases and J 1 base, with 13 bases left between them. The DNA of the CDR3 is TGCAGTGCTAGTCAGGCCAGGTTTTCCTACGAGCAGTACTTC. Translating gives CSASQARFSYEQYF.

This clonotype was seen repeatedly, ten times or more. This chain connects TRBV6-2 or TRBV6-3 to TRBJ1-6; 7 bases are shared with TRBD1. Germline V gene data show CDR1 as MNHEY and CDR2 as SVGEGT. The CDR3 contains 17 residues. Trimming removed 7 bases from V and 3 bases from J; junction bases left unmatched: 12. The CDR3 here is CASTHLSDRNYNSPLHF. The CDR3 bases are TGTGCCAGCACCCATCTATCGGACAGGAACTATAATTCACCCCTCCACTTT.

This clonotype was observed many times. The V gene is TRBV20-1, the J gene TRBJ2-3; the D gene is possibly TRBD2 (6 bases). The V gene lost 0 bases and the J gene lost 5 bases, with 18 bases spanning the gap. Germline V CDR1 and CDR2: DFQATT, SNEGSKA (reference sequence). This CDR3 has 16 amino acids. CDR3: CSARDRWGEDKDTQYF. The DNA for the CDR3 is TGCAGTGCTAGAGATAGGTGGGGGGAGGATAAAGATACGCAGTATTTT.

The rearrangement joins TRBV15 to TRBJ2-4; D unclear. The length of the CDR3 is 18 residues. Between the trimmed V and J ends, which lost 6 bases and 0 bases, there was a span of 21 bases. From germline, CDR1 is LNHNV and CDR2 YYDKDF (reference sequence). This CDR3 is CATRPPLGQAVAKNIQYF. The DNA of the CDR3 is TGTGCCACCAGACCCCCCCTCGGTCAGGCGGTAGCCAAAAACATTCAGTACTTC.

This clonotype was observed a handful of times. The chain links TRBV29-1 to TRBJ2-7; 9 bases map to TRBD2. CDR3 length: 13 amino acids. Germline V CDR1 and CDR2: SQVTM, ANQGSEA. The junction had 4 bases not matched to a gene; V was cut back by 5 bases and J by 2 bases. The CDR3 loop is CSVLTSGPYEQYF. CDR3 in DNA: TGCAGCGTTTTGACTAGCGGCCCCTACGAGCAGTACTTC.

This clonotype showed up just a few times. The gene calls are TRBV3-1 and TRBJ2-3, with 8 bases lining up with TRBD2. The V gene end was trimmed by 0 bases and the J gene end by 8 bases; junction bases not matched to a gene: 7. Germline V gene data show CDR1 as LGHDT and CDR2 as YNNKEL (reference sequence). The CDR3 length is 15 residues. Here the CDR3 reads CASSQDQREWFTQYF. CDR3 DNA sequence: TGTGCCAGCAGCCAAGACCAGCGGGAGTGGTTTACGCAGTATTTT.

This clonotype was seen repeatedly, ten times or more. The chain has TRBV6-2 or TRBV6-3 and TRBJ2-2, with 9 bases aligning to TRBD1. V lost 5 bases, J lost 0 bases, and 7 bases stayed unmatched. The CDR3 runs to 17 residues. Germline lookup yields CDR1 MNHEY and CDR2 SVGEGT. This CDR3 reads CASSKDRGDTNTGELFF. The CDR3 DNA follows: TGTGCCAGCAGTAAGGACAGGGGCGATACGAACACCGGGGAGCTGTTTTTT.

This clonotype occurred many times. The chain joins TRBV28 to TRBJ2-3, with unresolved D. Trimming cost V 7 bases and J 2 bases, with 7 bases left between them. From germline, CDR1 is MDHEN and CDR2 SYDVKM. The CDR3 loop spans 12 amino acids. The DNA of the CDR3 is TGTGCCAGCAATGACTTCACAGATACGCAGTATTTT. Amino acid sequence: CASNDFTDTQYF.

This clonotype was recorded many times. This chain links TRBV6-6 with TRBJ2-7; no definite D call. Germline V CDR1 and CDR2: MNHNY, SVGAGI (reference sequence). This CDR3 contains 16 residues. The V and J ends lost 2 bases and 2 bases respectively, with 16 bases between them. The CDR3 bases are TGTGCCAGCAGTTACAGCACCCCCACAAGTACCTACGAGCAGTACTTC. It is translated as CASSYSTPTSTYEQYF.

This clonotype was seen at least ten times. The chain couples TRBV6-1 to TRBJ2-2; TRBD2 agrees at 10 bases. The CDR3 consists of 16 residues. V shed 6 bases and J 2 bases; nucleotides not matched to a gene: 6. Germline CDR1 MNHNS, CDR2 SASEGT. CDR3 loop: CASSPSSGGNTGELFF. The CDR3 nucleotides are TGTGCCAGCAGCCCCTCTAGCGGGGGTAACACCGGGGAGCTGTTTTTT.

This clonotype was observed at least ten times. V usage is TRBV12-3 or TRBV12-4 and J usage is TRBJ2-2, with TRBD2 matching over 7 bases. J gave up 0 bases and V 6 bases, and 10 bases lay outside the gene matches. The CDR3 consists of 17 residues. CDR3 sequence: CASSLAPSGTNTGELFF. The CDR3 DNA reads as TGTGCCAGCAGCCTGGCCCCAAGCGGGACGAACACCGGGGAGCTGTTTTTT.

This clonotype was counted ten times or more. V gene TRBV7-6 combines with J gene TRBJ1-1; D remains unclear. Trimming took off 1 base at V and 5 bases at J, with 29 bases between the two ends. CDR1 and CDR2 (germline): SGHVS, FNYEAQ. The CDR3 is made up of 20 amino acids. CDR3 coding DNA: TGTGCCAGCAGCTTAGTAGTGCGGGAGACGGACCCCCTTTTAAGGACTGAAGCTTTCTTT. This gives the protein CASSLVVRETDPLLRTEAFF.

There are many counts of this clonotype. The chain has TRBV7-9 and TRBJ2-5, with 7 bases that match TRBD1. Germline lookup yields CDR1 SEHNR and CDR2 FQNEAQ (reference sequence). The CDR3 covers 14 residues. Germline trimming cut 4 bases from V and 5 bases from J; bases unmatched to any gene: 7. The CDR3 loop reads CASSYGTELETQYF. Here the CDR3 DNA reads TGTGCCAGCAGCTACGGGACAGAACTGGAGACCCAGTACTTC.

This clonotype occurred many times. The V gene is TRBV29-1, the J gene TRBJ2-3; no reliable D call. The CDR3 extends over 13 amino acids. V lost 0 bases and J 10 bases, leaving 14 bases between the germline ends. Germline loops: CDR1 SQVTM, CDR2 ANQGSEA. For the CDR3, the DNA is TGCAGCGTTGAAGATCCTTCGTCAGTGGCGCAGTATTTT. Translated, it gives CSVEDPSSVAQYF.

Many counts were recorded for this clonotype. J is TRBJ2-5 and V is TRBV11-2; the D call may be TRBD1 or TRBD2 (5 bases each). CDR1 and CDR2 from the germline V gene are SGHAT and FQNNGV. This CDR3 is 15 amino acids long. V dropped 5 bases and J dropped 7 bases, with 20 bases sitting between them. The CDR3 DNA reads as TGTGCCAGCAGCACGGACACGGGAACATTAGGGACCCAGTACTTC. It yields the protein CASSTDTGTLGTQYF.

This clonotype appeared many times. The rearrangement joins TRBV19 to TRBJ1-5, with a tentative D call TRBD1 (5 bases). The V and J ends lost 5 bases and 3 bases respectively, with 17 bases between them. CDR3 length: 16 residues. Germline-derived CDR1 and CDR2 are LNHDA and SQIVND (reference sequence). CDR3 nucleotide sequence: TGTGCCAGTAGTCGTGCCGGGGGAACCTTCAATCAGCCCCAGCATTTT. The encoded protein is CASSRAGGTFNQPQHF.

This clonotype was seen many times. The V call is TRBV5-1, the J call TRBJ2-3; 7 bases fit TRBD1. The CDR3 extends over 15 amino acids. CDR1 SGHRS and CDR2 YFSETQ come from the germline V gene. Trimming removed 3 bases from V and 0 bases from J; junction bases left unmatched: 4. This chain's CDR3 is CASSSLTGSTDTQYF. CDR3 bases: TGCGCCAGCAGCTCCCTGACAGGGAGCACAGATACGCAGTATTTT.

A remark on this clonotype: A much larger clone differs from this one at a single base, so this may be a read error. The chain links TRBV28 to TRBJ2-3; 8 bases line up with TRBD2. With 5 bases clipped from V and 4 bases from J, the junction kept 11 bases outside the gene matches. This CDR3 spans 16 amino acids. CDR1 and CDR2 from the germline V gene are MDHEN and SYDVKM. CDR3 sequence reads: CASSTWVSGVSDTQYF. The CDR3 nucleotides read TGTGCCAGCAGTACCTGGGTTAGCGGGGTTTCAGATACGCAGTATTTT.

This clonotype has more than one count but fewer than ten. This chain uses TRBV9 with TRBJ1-2, with 10 bases that match TRBD1. V was clipped by 3 bases and J by 6 bases; unmatched bases: 5. The CDR3 has 14 residues. CDR1 is SGDLS, CDR2 YYNGEE, per germline. This chain's CDR3 is CASSGGTGADGYTF. In nucleotides, the CDR3 is TGTGCCAGCAGCGGAGGGACAGGGGCCGATGGCTACACCTTC.

This clonotype was detected ten times or more. The V gene is TRBV24-1, the J gene TRBJ2-1, with TRBD2 as a possible D gene (6 bases). Germline CDR1 is KGHDR and CDR2 is SFDVKD. Trimming pared 9 bases from V and 10 bases from J, leaving 12 bases between. The CDR3 totals 11 residues. Here the CDR3 DNA reads TGTGCCACCCGCTACGCGGGGGAGCAGTTCTTC. Its translation is CATRYAGEQFF.

This clonotype was recorded many times. V usage is TRBV30 and J usage is TRBJ2-3; D remains unclear. With 2 bases removed from V and 4 bases from J, the gap between germline ends came to 10 bases. This CDR3 is built from 13 residues. Germline CDR1 and CDR2: GTSNPN and SVGIG (reference sequence). CDR3 bases: TGTGCCTGGAGTAAAAGCTTCGCAGATACGCAGTATTTT. Its translation: CAWSKSFADTQYF.

This clonotype showed up many times. This CDR3 is CASSSRTSGSANTGELFF. CDR3 nucleotide sequence: TGTGCCAGCAGCTCAAGGACTAGCGGGAGTGCCAACACCGGGGAGCTGTTTTTT. The chain is built from TRBV7-2 and TRBJ2-2; TRBD2 agrees at 13 bases. This CDR3 contains 18 residues. With V trimmed by 4 bases and J by 2 bases, 7 bases remained unmatched. Germline V lookup: CDR1 SGHTA, CDR2 FQGNSA.

This clonotype appeared many times. The gene calls are TRBV4-3 and TRBJ2-7; D might be TRBD2 (6 bases). The CDR3 has 14 amino acids. V shed 4 bases and J shed 2 bases, with 12 bases lying between them. CDR1 is LGHNA and CDR2 is YSLEER in the germline V gene. Here the CDR3 DNA reads TGCGCCAGCAGCCCTCGACTAGGACCCTACGAGCAGTACTTC. Protein: CASSPRLGPYEQYF.

This clonotype was seen repeatedly, ten times or more. The chain couples TRBV20-1 to TRBJ1-1, with a weak D call TRBD1 (6 bases). Germline lookup yields CDR1 DFQATT and CDR2 SNEGSKA (reference sequence). Trimming took off 6 bases at V and 6 bases at J, with 17 bases between the two ends. This CDR3 has 13 residues. CDR3 nucleotide sequence: TGCAGTGCCGGGGGGGGCCTGAGGGCTGAAGCTTTCTTT. This encodes CSAGGGLRAEAFF.